This record concerns one T cell receptor (beta chain) sequence. The table came from immunoSEQ multiplex PCR; TCRdb's copy has only in-frame clones and leaves some out. The sample lists under 75,000 clones; approximately 90% were seen once. Trimming took 3 bases from V and 4 from J, leaving 16 bases between them. CDR3 length: 15 amino acids. CDR1 is LNHDA and CDR2 is SQIVND in the germline V gene (reference sequence). The sample originates from a study of lymphopenia after photon versus proton radiotherapy. Sequencing was performed on peripheral blood, taken from a patient treated with photon-based radiotherapy. The TCR was taken from a middle-aged woman with cholangiocarcinoma. The chain has TRBV19 and TRBJ2-7; D is possibly TRBD2 (6 bases). CDR3 sequence: CASSIGGATWYEQYF. The DNA for the CDR3 is TGTGCCAGTAGTATCGGCGGGGCGACCTGGTACGAGCAGTACTTC. The full variable domain, with the rest looked up from reference TRBV19 and TRBJ2-7, is DGGITQSPKYLFRKEGQNVTLSCEQNLNHDAMYWYRQDPGQGLRLIYYSQIVNDFQKGDIAEGYSVSREKKESFPLTVTSAQKNPTAFYLCASSIGGATWYEQYFGPGTRLTVT.